This record concerns one T cell receptor beta chain sequence. Its target is not known. This sample stems from a study of human T cells and chemical hapten exposure. On the study more broadly: It was small differences in pooled library volume that mainly caused per-sample TCR yields to vary. The study, taken as a whole, reports: No change in TCRs above 1 in 1000 frequency was produced by DPC sensitization.

Individual cDNA molecules each carried unique molecular identifiers attached by the library. Using its own MiXCR run on the RACE reads, TCRdb lists one record per CDR3 protein. This sample has about 42,000 distinct CDR3 sequences, with 12% found just once. Regarding time point: pre-sensitization, week 0. Indicated treatment: therapeutic diphenylcyclopropenone sensitization with weekly scalp DPC. CDR3 length: 14 residues. Germline V CDR1 and CDR2: MNHNS, SASEGT. Germline trimming cut 7 bases from V and 6 bases from J; bases unmatched to any gene: 8. The chain joins TRBV6-1 to TRBJ2-7; 11 bases agree with TRBD1. The material was whole blood, obtained in connection with sensitization to the hapten diphenylcyclopropenone (DPC). The TCR comes from a woman under 40 with alopecia areata. Some clones in this sample may be carry-over from other donors' samples. The CDR3 DNA follows: TGTGCCAGCAACAGAGCCGGGACAGGGGGCGAGCAGTACTTC. This sequence encodes CASNRAGTGGEQYF.